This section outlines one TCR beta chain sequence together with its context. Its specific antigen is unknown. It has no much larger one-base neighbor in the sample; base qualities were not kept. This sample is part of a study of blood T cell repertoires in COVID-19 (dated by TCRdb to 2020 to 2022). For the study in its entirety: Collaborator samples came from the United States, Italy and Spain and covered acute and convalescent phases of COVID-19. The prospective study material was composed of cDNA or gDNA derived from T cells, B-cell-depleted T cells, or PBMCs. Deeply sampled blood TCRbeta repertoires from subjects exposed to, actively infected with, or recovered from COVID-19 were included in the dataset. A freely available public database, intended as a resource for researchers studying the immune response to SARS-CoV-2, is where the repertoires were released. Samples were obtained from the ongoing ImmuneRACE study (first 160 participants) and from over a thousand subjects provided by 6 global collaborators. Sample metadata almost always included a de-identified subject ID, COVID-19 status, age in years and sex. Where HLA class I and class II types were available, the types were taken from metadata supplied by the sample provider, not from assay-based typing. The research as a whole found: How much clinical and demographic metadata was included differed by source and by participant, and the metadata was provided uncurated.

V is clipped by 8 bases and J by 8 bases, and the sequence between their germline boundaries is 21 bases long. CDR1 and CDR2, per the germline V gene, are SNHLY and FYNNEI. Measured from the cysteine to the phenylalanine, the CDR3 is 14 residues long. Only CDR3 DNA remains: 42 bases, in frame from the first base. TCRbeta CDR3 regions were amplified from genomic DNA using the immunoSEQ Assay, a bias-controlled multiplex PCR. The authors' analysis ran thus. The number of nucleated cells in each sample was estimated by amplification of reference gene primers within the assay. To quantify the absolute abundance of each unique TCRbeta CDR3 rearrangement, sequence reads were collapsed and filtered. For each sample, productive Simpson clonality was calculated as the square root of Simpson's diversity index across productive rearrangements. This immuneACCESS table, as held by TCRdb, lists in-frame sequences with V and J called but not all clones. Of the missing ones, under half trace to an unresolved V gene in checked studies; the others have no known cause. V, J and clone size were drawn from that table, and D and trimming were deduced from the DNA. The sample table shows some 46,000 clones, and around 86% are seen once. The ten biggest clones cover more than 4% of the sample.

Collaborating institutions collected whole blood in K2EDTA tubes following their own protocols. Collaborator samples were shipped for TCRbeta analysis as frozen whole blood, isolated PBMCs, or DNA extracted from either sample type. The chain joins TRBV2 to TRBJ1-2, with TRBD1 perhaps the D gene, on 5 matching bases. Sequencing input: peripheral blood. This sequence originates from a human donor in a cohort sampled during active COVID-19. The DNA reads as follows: TGTGCCAGCTCCATCTGGGGCAGCGCCCTAGGCTACACCTTC. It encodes CASSIWGSALGYTF.